The text below deals with one T cell receptor beta chain. What it recognizes is unknown. This CDR3 contains 15 residues. The germline gives CDR1 SGHVS, CDR2 FQNEAQ. V dropped 5 bases and J dropped 6 bases, with 17 bases sitting between them. Sample time point: persistent/refractory GD, antithyroid drugs over 5 years with positive TRAb. PBMCs were the source of the RNA used for TCR sequencing. Arm-PCR of CDR3 regions and iRepertoire HTBI primers were the basis on which TCR beta libraries were built. Per the study methods: The study identified around 62 TRBV and approximately 15 TRBJ segments across samples. TCRdb passed the multiplex PCR reads through MiXCR, listing each CDR3 protein once. What appears here as the V and J calls and clone size reflects TCRdb's work, not the paper's. This sample has 300,000 to 350,000 distinct CDR3 sequences, with about 19% found just once. The data originate from a study of regulatory T cells in long-lasting Graves disease. In the study overall: In persistent Graves' disease, antithyroid drugs had been taken for over 5 years and TSH receptor antibodies stayed positive.

Whole-study results and caveats: Favored usage of TRBV28, TRBJ1-2 and TRBJ2-5 was recorded in persistent disease.

The chain has TRBV7-8 and TRBJ2-4; either TRBD1 or TRBD2 may fit D (5 bases each). This clonotype originated in a female donor with Graves disease. The sample here was peripheral blood mononuclear cells (PBMCs), taken when the disease was refractory, from a patient treated with antithyroid drugs. The CDR3 DNA reads TGTGCCAGCAGCCCCCGGGGAGAAGGGGCAAACATTCAGTACTTC. Amino acid sequence: CASSPRGEGANIQYF.